This T cell receptor (beta chain) is drawn from a study of CD4 and CD8 cells across lung adenocarcinoma regions. With 3 bases removed from V and 4 bases from J, the gap between germline ends came to 7 bases. Per the germline V gene, CDR1 is GTSNPN and CDR2 is SVGIG (reference sequence). The CDR3 runs to 13 residues. The patients had localized lung adenocarcinoma, a non-small cell subtype. TCRdb itself ran the PCR reads through MiXCR, one entry per CDR3 protein. The table has about 27,000 distinct CDR3 sequences, more than 45% seen once. In this sample, this clonotype turned up a few times. This TCR was recovered from a male donor with lung adenocarcinoma. The CD4 and CD8 labels of this study may be unreliable. The chain uses TRBV30 and TRBJ2-6; D remains ambiguous. Sequencing was performed on CD8+ T cells from the center of a lung tumor. Here the CDR3 DNA reads TGTGCCTGGAGAGATTCAGGGGCCAACGTCCTGACTTTC. This encodes CAWRDSGANVLTF.